These 12 T cell receptor beta chains were all obtained from the same sample, sequenced in a study of cytomegalovirus exposure and HLA in healthy donors. Researchers ran the PCR with 60 Vbeta and 13 Jbeta primers. Method: immunoSEQ multiplex PCR; TCRdb's copy keeps in-frame clones and lacks some. The table has tens of thousands of clones, more than 70% seen once. The sample comprised PBMCs. These receptors came from a man aged 35 to 55 in good health and CMV-seronegative.

The chain recombines TRBV28 with TRBJ1-1; a weak D match, TRBD1 (6 bases). The CDR3 loop spans 13 amino acids. V lost 6 bases, J lost 9 bases, and 17 bases lay in between. Looked up from germline, CDR1 is MDHEN and CDR2 is SYDVKM. This chain's CDR3 is CASSPPPDRKAFF. The CDR3 bases are TGTGCCAGCAGCCCCCCCCCTGACAGGAAAGCTTTCTTT.

The chain carries TRBV4-2 and TRBJ2-7; 9 bases fit TRBD1. Germline V gene lookup returns CDR1 LGHNA and CDR2 YNFKEQ. The CDR3 extends over 15 amino acids. The J segment lost 1 base and the V segment lost 4 bases, leaving 5 bases of the junction unmatched. CDR3 nucleotide sequence: TGTGCCAGCAGCCCCTCCGGGACAGGGTCCTACGAGCAGTACTTC. Protein: CASSPSGTGSYEQYF.

V and J are TRBV19 and TRBJ1-5; 7 positions agree with TRBD1. The V gene's germline CDR1 is LNHDA and CDR2 SQIVND (reference sequence). The CDR3 is 16 residues long. V trimming: 10 bases; J trimming: 3 bases; junction bases outside the gene matches: 15. This CDR3 is CATHSRRQGVNQPQHF. CDR3 nucleotides: TGTGCCACCCACTCCCGTCGGCAGGGGGTCAATCAGCCCCAGCATTTT.

The J gene is TRBJ1-2, the V gene TRBV5-1; 7 nucleotides line up with TRBD1. With V trimmed by 1 base and J by 5 bases, 5 bases remained unmatched. The CDR3 length is 14 residues. Germline V gene lookup returns CDR1 SGHRS and CDR2 YFSETQ. The chain's CDR3 is CASSLIKGAYGYTF. The CDR3, as DNA: TGCGCCAGCAGCTTGATAAAGGGGGCGTATGGCTACACCTTC.

V usage is TRBV6-1 and J usage is TRBJ1-1; no definite D call. Germline V gene data show CDR1 as MNHNS and CDR2 as SASEGT. The CDR3 length is 13 residues. Between the trimmed V and J ends, which lost 1 base and 5 bases, there was a span of 8 bases. CDR3 sequence (DNA): TGTGCCAGCAGTGAAGGGGTGAGGACTGAAGCTTTCTTT. It yields the protein CASSEGVRTEAFF.

The CDR3 loop is CAISEPPLRADTQYF. As DNA, the CDR3 is TGTGCCATCAGTGAGCCCCCCCTCCGGGCAGATACGCAGTATTTT. The chain carries TRBV10-3 and TRBJ2-3; D uncertain. V was clipped by 2 bases and J by 4 bases, with 13 bases between them. CDR3 length equals 15 residues. Germline-derived CDR1 and CDR2 are ENHRY and SYGVKD.

This clone was counted between two and nine times. This sequence joins TRBV6-6 and TRBJ1-2; 9 bases agree with TRBD1. The V gene's germline CDR1 is MNHNY and CDR2 SVGAGI (reference sequence). This CDR3 spans 15 amino acids. Trimming cost V 6 bases and J 3 bases; bases outside gene matches: 8. CDR3 sequence (DNA): TGTGCCAGCAGCCAGAGGACAGGGGTAGACTATGGCTACACCTTC. Translating gives CASSQRTGVDYGYTF.

This chain uses TRBV11-2 with TRBJ2-2; possible D gene TRBD1, 5 bases. The CDR3 extends over 15 amino acids. The ends were cut back, 4 bases at V and 0 bases at J, with 9 bases in the middle. Germline-derived CDR1 and CDR2 are SGHAT and FQNNGV. CDR3 residues: CASSSQGTNTGELFF. In DNA, the CDR3 is TGTGCCAGCAGCTCCCAGGGCACGAACACCGGGGAGCTGTTTTTT.

This clone was detected a few times. The chain has TRBV25-1 and TRBJ2-7; possibly TRBD2 for D (5 bases). The CDR3 runs 13 residues. Germline loops: CDR1 MGHDK, CDR2 SYGVNS. V lost 1 base, J lost 10 bases, and 14 bases lay in between. CDR3 amino acids: CASSESTPGFQYF. DNA of the CDR3: TGTGCCAGCAGTGAATCAACCCCGGGGTTTCAGTACTTC.

The V gene is TRBV6-1, the J gene TRBJ2-7, with 8 bases that match TRBD1. The trim removed 7 bases at V and 6 bases at J, leaving 11 bases unmatched. Germline V gene lookup returns CDR1 MNHNS and CDR2 SASEGT. The CDR3 has 14 residues. For the CDR3, the DNA is TGTGCCAGCAACCCGGGACAGGATATCGGCGAGCAGTACTTC. This encodes CASNPGQDIGEQYF.

The CDR3 DNA sequence: TGTGCCAGCAGCTACGACAGGGCGGGCGGCTACACCTTC. Protein sequence: CASSYDRAGGYTF. The chain is built from TRBV5-6 and TRBJ1-2, with 7 positions matching TRBD1. CDR1 and CDR2 from the germline V gene are SGHDT and YYEEEE. The V and J ends lost 3 bases and 8 bases, in that order; junction bases with no gene match: 7. The CDR3 covers 13 residues. Together with reference TRBV5-6 and TRBJ1-2, the CDR3 gives the full variable domain: DAGVTQSPTHLIKTRGQQVTLRCSPKSGHDTVSWYQQALGQGPQFIFQYYEEEERQRGNFPDRFSGHQFPNYSSELNVNALLLGDSALYLCASSYDRAGGYTFGSGTRLTVV.

The chain combines TRBV25-1 with TRBJ2-1, with D perhaps TRBD2 (6 bases). Germline V gene sequence: CDR1 MGHDK, CDR2 SYGVNS. The CDR3 length is 15 residues. The germline V and J ends were trimmed by 3 bases and 4 bases, with 13 bases remaining between them. The CDR3, as DNA: TGTGCCAGCAGTGAGCCGGGACTCGCGTACAATGAGCAGTTCTTC. Amino acid sequence: CASSEPGLAYNEQFF.